This entry is about one T cell receptor beta chain. Its antigen is not identified. The V gene lost 2 bases and the J gene lost 0 bases, with 11 bases spanning the gap. The germline V gene encodes CDR1 ENHRY and CDR2 SYGVKD. CDR3 size: 16 residues. Repertoires were generated with immunoSEQ multiplex PCR, while TCRdb's copy carries only in-frame clones and drops some. The table records over 110,000 clones, almost 95% of them present only once. This record comes from a study of T cell responses to AZD1222 COVID-19 vaccine. Whole-study results and caveats: A rise in Spike-specific TCR breadth and depth followed two AZD1222 doses.

The clonotype comes from an adult who received the AZD1222 COVID-19 vaccine. The chain recombines TRBV10-3 with TRBJ1-3; D is unresolved. The specimen comprised peripheral blood, sampled 28 days after the second AZD1222 dose. The CDR3 DNA reads TGTGCCATCAGTGAGGCTGGGAGCGACTCTGGAAACACCATATATTTT. It is translated as CAISEAGSDSGNTIYF.